The 19 T cell receptor beta chains listed next were all sequenced from one sample in a study of shared clonotypes between healthy human individuals. Profiling relied on immunoSEQ multiplex PCR, and the TCRdb table lists in-frame clones only, not all of them. The table has some 2,000,000 clones, approximately 94% seen once. The source material was naive CD4+ T cells sorted from blood. As to subset: CD45RA+ positively selected. These receptors all come from a man between 18 and 29 years old in good health.

This sequence joins TRBV6-6 and TRBJ1-2, with D uncertain. With 7 bases removed from V and 1 base from J, the gap between germline ends came to 13 bases. Germline CDR1 and CDR2: MNHNY and SVGAGI (reference sequence). CDR3 length: 14 amino acids. This CDR3 reads CASKTRSYNYGYTF. The DNA of the CDR3 is TGTGCCAGCAAGACCAGGAGTTATAACTATGGCTACACCTTC.

The chain is built from TRBV4-1 and TRBJ2-5, with TRBD2 identical over 9 bases. Germline loops: CDR1 MGHRA, CDR2 YSYEKL. The ends lost 4 bases at V and 1 base at J; junction bases unmatched: 10. CDR3 size: 17 residues. CDR3 nucleotide sequence: TGCGCCAGCAGCCCCTGGGGAGCGGGGGGCCTCCAAGAGACCCAGTACTTC. It is translated as CASSPWGAGGLQETQYF.

The chain carries TRBV14 and TRBJ2-1; 8 nucleotides match TRBD1. The V and J ends lost 4 bases and 4 bases, in that order; junction bases with no gene match: 3. The germline V gene has CDR1 SGHDN and CDR2 FVKESK. The CDR3 has 14 residues. CDR3 sequence reads: CASSRTGRYNEQFF. The CDR3 region has the DNA TGTGCCAGCAGCCGGACAGGGAGATACAATGAGCAGTTCTTC. Complete variable domain (other parts from reference TRBV14 and TRBJ2-1): EAGVTQFPSHSVIEKGQTVTLRCDPISGHDNLYWYRRVMGKEIKFLLHFVKESKQDESGMPNNRFLAERTGGTYSTLKVQPAELEDSGVYFCASSRTGRYNEQFFGPGTRLTVL.

The chain carries TRBV6-1 and TRBJ2-3, with 9 bases identical to TRBD2. This CDR3 has 14 amino acids. Germline loops: CDR1 MNHNS, CDR2 SASEGT. With 8 bases clipped from V and 2 bases from J, the junction kept 5 bases outside the gene matches. This chain's CDR3 is CASVLAGSTDTQYF. In DNA form, the CDR3 reads TGTGCCAGCGTTCTAGCGGGGTCCACAGATACGCAGTATTTT.

The chain joins TRBV28 to TRBJ2-1, with D tentatively TRBD1 or TRBD2 (5 bases each). The V end lost 6 bases, the J end lost 0 bases, and 15 bases lay between the germline ends. Looked up from germline, CDR1 is MDHEN and CDR2 is SYDVKM. The CDR3 contains 16 residues. The CDR3 DNA is TGTGCCAGCAGCCAACAGGTAGGGAGCTCCTACAATGAGCAGTTCTTC. Its protein is CASSQQVGSSYNEQFF.

The gene calls are TRBV6-1 and TRBJ2-7; D is perhaps TRBD1 (5 bases). The CDR3 runs to 14 residues. CDR1 is MNHNS and CDR2 is SASEGT in the germline V gene. V shed 7 bases and J shed 5 bases, with 18 bases lying between them. CDR3 protein: CASKEGALRDEQYF. CDR3 nucleotide sequence: TGTGCCAGCAAGGAAGGGGCCTTAAGGGACGAGCAGTACTTC.

V and J are TRBV15 and TRBJ2-2; a weak D match, TRBD2 (6 bases). The CDR3 totals 15 residues. Trimming took 1 base from V and 7 from J, leaving 13 bases between them. Per germline, CDR1 LNHNV and CDR2 YYDKDF (reference sequence). Here the CDR3 DNA reads TGTGCCACCAGCAGAGCCCTGGGGGGTATCGGGGAGCTGTTTTTT. Its protein product is CATSRALGGIGELFF. The entire variable domain, with the rest obtained from reference TRBV15 and TRBJ2-2, is as follows: DAMVIQNPRYQVTQFGKPVTLSCSQTLNHNVMYWYQQKSSQAPKLLFHYYDKDFNNEADTPDNFQSRRPNTSFCFLDIRSPGLGDTAMYLCATSRALGGIGELFFGEGSRLTVL.

The rearrangement joins TRBV4-1 to TRBJ2-5; TRBD1 aligns across 8 bases. V lost 3 bases to trimming and J lost 5 bases; unmatched junction nucleotides: 8. The CDR3 is made up of 15 amino acids. Looked up from germline, CDR1 is MGHRA and CDR2 is YSYEKL. In nucleotides, the CDR3 is TGCGCCAGCAGCCATTCGGGACAGGCGGCGGAGACCCAGTACTTC. It yields the protein CASSHSGQAAETQYF.

The rearrangement joins TRBV5-6 to TRBJ1-3; D is uncertain. Germline CDR1 is SGHDT and CDR2 is YYEEEE. V was shortened by 6 bases and J by 8 bases, with 21 bases between the two germline ends. The CDR3 length is 15 residues. CDR3 DNA: TGTGCCAGCACCCTAATATCCCGGGCGGCGGACACCATATATTTT. This translates into CASTLISRAADTIYF.

This clone was recorded only once. The rearrangement links TRBV4-1 to TRBJ2-3; TRBD2 matches 15 bases. Germline-derived CDR1 and CDR2 are MGHRA and YSYEKL. Trimming cost V 4 bases and J 1 base; bases outside gene matches: 6. This CDR3 has 18 amino acids. The CDR3 sequence is CASSPGLAGGPGTDTQYF. The CDR3, as DNA: TGCGCCAGCAGCCCCGGACTAGCGGGGGGGCCCGGCACAGATACGCAGTATTTT.

This clone was observed once. The DNA of the CDR3 is TGTGCCAGCAGTGAAGTGATGGGCGGCTGGGCTGAAGCTTTCTTT. Its translation: CASSEVMGGWAEAFF. The rearrangement joins TRBV6-1 to TRBJ1-1; no clear D gene. Trimming took off 1 base at V and 6 bases at J, with 15 bases between the two ends. Germline V gene data show CDR1 as MNHNS and CDR2 as SASEGT. CDR3 length: 15 residues.

This clone has only a few counts. The V and J genes are TRBV5-1 and TRBJ1-2; the match to TRBD1 covers 7 bases. V lost 2 bases, J lost 0 bases, and 1 base stayed unmatched. The CDR3 is made up of 14 amino acids. Germline assignment: CDR1 SGHRS and CDR2 YFSETQ. CDR3 region: CASSFGTANYGYTF. CDR3 bases: TGCGCCAGCAGCTTCGGGACAGCTAACTATGGCTACACCTTC.

The V and J genes are TRBV6-5 and TRBJ1-1; tentative D call: TRBD1 (5 bases). CDR3 length: 13 residues. Germline CDR1 reads MNHEY; CDR2 reads SVGAGI. Trimming took 5 bases from V and 4 from J, leaving 11 bases between them. CDR3: CASSPGRATEAFF. DNA of the CDR3: TGTGCCAGCAGTCCCGGCAGGGCCACTGAAGCTTTCTTT.

The genes are TRBV7-2 and TRBJ2-7; D ambiguous. Trimming took 1 base from V and 6 from J, leaving 10 bases between them. The CDR3 is 13 amino acids. Germline lookup yields CDR1 SGHTA and CDR2 FQGNSA. CDR3 loop: CASSLGAAIEQYF. CDR3 coding DNA: TGTGCCAGCAGCTTAGGGGCGGCAATCGAGCAGTACTTC.

The gene calls are TRBV7-9 and TRBJ2-7, with 7 bases that match TRBD2. The CDR3 covers 15 residues. Germline CDR1 and CDR2: SEHNR and FQNEAQ (reference sequence). The V and J ends lost 5 bases and 3 bases, in that order; junction bases with no gene match: 10. The DNA for the CDR3 is TGTGCCAGCAGCCGACATATTCTAGCGGACTACGAGCAGTACTTC. Protein product: CASSRHILADYEQYF.

About this clone: At one of its ends the junction is not consistent with the germline gene, which may arise from a read error. This sequence joins TRBV7-7 and TRBJ2-5; no reliable D call. The CDR3 is 16 amino acids. The germline V gene has CDR1 SSHAT and CDR2 FNYEAQ (reference sequence). This chain's CDR3 is CASSPAPPRSQETQYF. The CDR3 DNA is TGTGCTAGCAGCCCCGCGCCCCCGCGTTCCCAAGAGACCCAGTACTTC.

The chain uses TRBV11-2 and TRBJ2-2, with D perhaps matching TRBD1 or TRBD2 (5 bases each). The CDR3 runs to 16 residues. Germline CDR1 and CDR2: SGHAT and FQNNGV. Trimming left V 5 bases short and J 3 bases short, with 16 bases between. The CDR3 loop is CASSPPGATDTGELFF. The CDR3, as DNA: TGTGCCAGCAGCCCCCCCGGGGCTACCGACACCGGGGAGCTGTTTTTT. Filled out from reference TRBV11-2 and TRBJ2-2, the complete variable domain reads EAGVAQSPRYKIIEKRQSVAFWCNPISGHATLYWYQQILGQGPKLLIQFQNNGVVDDSQLPKDRFSAERLKGVDSTLKIQPAKLEDSAVYLCASSPPGATDTGELFFGEGSRLTVL.

V gene TRBV21-1 combines with J gene TRBJ2-1; TRBD2, as called in the table, went unchecked against the DNA. TRBV21-1 is described as a pseudogene. The CDR3 consists of 13 residues. This chain's CDR3 is CASSGGGVNEQFF. CDR3 nucleotides: TGTGCCAGCTCCGGCGGAGGGGTCAATGAGCAGTTCTTC.

The V gene is TRBV5-1, the J gene TRBJ2-1; D gene uncertain. Trimming took off 7 bases at V and 8 bases at J, with 25 bases between the two ends. Germline loops: CDR1 SGHRS, CDR2 YFSETQ. CDR3 size: 16 residues. Here the CDR3 DNA reads TGCGCCAGCCGAGAAAGGGTTTCTCCTACAATTCATGAGCAGTTCTTC. The encoded protein is CASRERVSPTIHEQFF.